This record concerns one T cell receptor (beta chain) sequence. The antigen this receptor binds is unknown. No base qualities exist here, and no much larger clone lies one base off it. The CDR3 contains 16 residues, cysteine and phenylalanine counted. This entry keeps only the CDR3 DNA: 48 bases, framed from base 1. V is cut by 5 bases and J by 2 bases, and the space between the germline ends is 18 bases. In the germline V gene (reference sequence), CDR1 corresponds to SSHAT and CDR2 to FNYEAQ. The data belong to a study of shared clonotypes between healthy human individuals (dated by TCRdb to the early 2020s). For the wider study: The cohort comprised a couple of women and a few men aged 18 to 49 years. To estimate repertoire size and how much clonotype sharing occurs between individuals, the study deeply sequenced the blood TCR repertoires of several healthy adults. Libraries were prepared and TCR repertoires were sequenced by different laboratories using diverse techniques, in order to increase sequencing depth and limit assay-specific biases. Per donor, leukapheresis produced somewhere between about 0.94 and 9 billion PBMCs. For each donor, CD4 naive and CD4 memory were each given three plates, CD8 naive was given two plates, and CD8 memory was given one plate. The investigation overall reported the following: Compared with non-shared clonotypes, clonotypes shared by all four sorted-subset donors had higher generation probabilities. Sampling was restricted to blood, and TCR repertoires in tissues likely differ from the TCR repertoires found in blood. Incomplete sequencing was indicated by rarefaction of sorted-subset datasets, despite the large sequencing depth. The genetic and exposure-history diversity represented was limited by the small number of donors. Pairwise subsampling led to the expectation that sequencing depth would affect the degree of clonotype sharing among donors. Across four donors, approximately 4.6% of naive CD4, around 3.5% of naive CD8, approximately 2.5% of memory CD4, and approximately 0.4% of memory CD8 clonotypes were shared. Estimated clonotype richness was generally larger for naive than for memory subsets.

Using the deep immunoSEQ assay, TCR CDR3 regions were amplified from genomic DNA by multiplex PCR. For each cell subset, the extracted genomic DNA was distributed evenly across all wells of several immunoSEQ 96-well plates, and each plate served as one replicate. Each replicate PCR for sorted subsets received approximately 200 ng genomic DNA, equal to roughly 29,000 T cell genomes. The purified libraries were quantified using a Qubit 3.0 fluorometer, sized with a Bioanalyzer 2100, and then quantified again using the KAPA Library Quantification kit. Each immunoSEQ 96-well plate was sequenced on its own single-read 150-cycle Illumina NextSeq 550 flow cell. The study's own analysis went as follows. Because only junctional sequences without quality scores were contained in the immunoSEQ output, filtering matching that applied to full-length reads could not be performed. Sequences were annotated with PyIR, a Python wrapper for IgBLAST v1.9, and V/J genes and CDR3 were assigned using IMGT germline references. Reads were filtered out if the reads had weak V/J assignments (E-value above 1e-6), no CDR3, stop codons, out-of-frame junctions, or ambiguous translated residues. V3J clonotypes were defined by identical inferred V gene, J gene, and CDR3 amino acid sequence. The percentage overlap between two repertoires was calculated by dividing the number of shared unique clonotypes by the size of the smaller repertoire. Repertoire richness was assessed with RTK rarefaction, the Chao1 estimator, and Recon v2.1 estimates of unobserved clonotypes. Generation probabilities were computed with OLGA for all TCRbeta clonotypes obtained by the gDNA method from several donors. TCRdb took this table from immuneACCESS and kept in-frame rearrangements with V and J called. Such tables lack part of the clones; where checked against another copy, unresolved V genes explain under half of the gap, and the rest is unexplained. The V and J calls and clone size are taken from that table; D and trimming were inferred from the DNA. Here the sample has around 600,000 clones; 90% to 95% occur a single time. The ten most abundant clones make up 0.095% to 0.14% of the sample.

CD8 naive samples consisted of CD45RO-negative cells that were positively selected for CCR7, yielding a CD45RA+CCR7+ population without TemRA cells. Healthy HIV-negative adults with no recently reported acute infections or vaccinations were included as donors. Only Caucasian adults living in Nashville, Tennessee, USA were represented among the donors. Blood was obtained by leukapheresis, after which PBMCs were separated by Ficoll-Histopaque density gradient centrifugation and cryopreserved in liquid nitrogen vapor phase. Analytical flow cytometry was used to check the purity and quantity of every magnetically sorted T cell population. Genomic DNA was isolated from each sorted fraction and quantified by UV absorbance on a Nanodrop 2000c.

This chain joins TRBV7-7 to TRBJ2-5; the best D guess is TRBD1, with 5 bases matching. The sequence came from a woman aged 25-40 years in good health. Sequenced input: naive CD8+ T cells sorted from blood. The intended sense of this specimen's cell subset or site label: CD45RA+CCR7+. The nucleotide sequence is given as TGTGCCAGCAGCGTAGGGGTGCTGGTTTATCAAGAGACCCAGTACTTC. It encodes CASSVGVLVYQETQYF.